Listed below are T cell receptor beta chains from one sample, sequenced in a study of T cells after yellow fever vaccination. TCRdb called the 5' RACE reads again in MiXCR, with one record for every CDR3 protein. Of hundreds of thousands of distinct CDR3 sequences in the sample, roughly 6.1% were seen once. The sequenced sample was PBMCs, obtained 5 days after the yellow fever booster vaccination. All receptors come from a man aged 25-45 years who received the YFV17D yellow fever vaccine. CDR3s include the opening cysteine and the closing phenylalanine or tryptophan. The order of the fields is V gene, J gene, D gene, CDR3 protein. The D gene is left open where the match is weak.

V gene: TRBV24-1
J gene: TRBJ2-2
D gene: TRBD2
CDR3 protein: CATRSGMHGELFF

V gene: TRBV3-1
J gene: TRBJ1-1
D gene: NA
CDR3 protein: CASSQERAGTEAFF

V gene: TRBV29-1
J gene: TRBJ2-1
D gene: TRBD2
CDR3 protein: CSVGEGRDNEQFF

V gene: TRBV6-2/TRBV6-3
J gene: TRBJ2-1
D gene: TRBD2
CDR3 protein: CASRPDSGLAGGIGIEQFF

V gene: TRBV9
J gene: TRBJ2-2
D gene: NA
CDR3 protein: CASSVGPGELFF

V gene: TRBV21-1
J gene: TRBJ2-1
D gene: NA
CDR3 protein: CASSPAGFEQFF

V gene: TRBV20-1
J gene: TRBJ2-3
D gene: NA
CDR3 protein: CSAIMTSTDTQYF

V gene: TRBV4-3
J gene: TRBJ2-7
D gene: NA
CDR3 protein: CASSPVYAGTYEQYF

V gene: TRBV18
J gene: TRBJ2-1
D gene: TRBD1
CDR3 protein: CASSTGDASYNEQFF

V gene: TRBV7-2
J gene: TRBJ2-4
D gene: NA
CDR3 protein: CATAPKGGDIQYF

V gene: TRBV3-1
J gene: TRBJ2-6
D gene: NA
CDR3 protein: CASSQASWTVSGANVLTF

V gene: TRBV11-1
J gene: TRBJ2-7
D gene: NA
CDR3 protein: CASSLAIAANMAQLTKSYEQYF

V gene: TRBV20-1
J gene: TRBJ2-3
D gene: TRBD2
CDR3 protein: CSARGLAGVVTDTQYF

V gene: TRBV10-3
J gene: TRBJ2-3
D gene: NA
CDR3 protein: CAISELVRDRSTDTQYF

V gene: TRBV30
J gene: TRBJ1-2
D gene: NA
CDR3 protein: CAWSVPDRYYGYTF

V gene: TRBV6-2/TRBV6-3
J gene: TRBJ2-6
D gene: TRBD2
CDR3 protein: CASSYWTSGRASISGANVLTF

V gene: TRBV28
J gene: TRBJ1-1
D gene: NA
CDR3 protein: CASSSAGGLRTEAFF

V gene: TRBV20-1
J gene: TRBJ2-2
D gene: TRBD2
CDR3 protein: CSARKGTSWAGELFF

V gene: TRBV12-3/TRBV12-4
J gene: TRBJ2-3
D gene: NA
CDR3 protein: CASSPRGNQGADTQYF

V gene: TRBV25-1
J gene: TRBJ2-1
D gene: NA
CDR3 protein: CASSVGYNEQFF

V gene: TRBV27
J gene: TRBJ1-5
D gene: NA
CDR3 protein: CASSLSQDSVGQPQHF

V gene: TRBV5-4
J gene: TRBJ2-7
D gene: NA
CDR3 protein: CASSSGPRSSTYEQYF

V gene: TRBV7-2
J gene: TRBJ2-7
D gene: NA
CDR3 protein: CASSFLRNYEQYF

V gene: TRBV30
J gene: TRBJ2-2
D gene: TRBD2
CDR3 protein: CAWSVRLAGNTGELFF

V gene: TRBV11-2
J gene: TRBJ2-1
D gene: NA
CDR3 protein: CASSPQSSYNEQFF

V gene: TRBV7-2
J gene: TRBJ2-1
D gene: NA
CDR3 protein: CASLRGVDNEQFF

V gene: TRBV25-1
J gene: TRBJ2-5
D gene: NA
CDR3 protein: CASLQETQYF

V gene: TRBV7-2
J gene: TRBJ2-4
D gene: NA
CDR3 protein: CASSLDPPRAGIQYF

V gene: TRBV5-1
J gene: TRBJ2-7
D gene: NA
CDR3 protein: CASSSYLGDEQYF

V gene: TRBV6-1
J gene: TRBJ1-5
D gene: NA
CDR3 protein: CASSPGRTQPQHF

V gene: TRBV10-3
J gene: TRBJ2-7
D gene: NA
CDR3 protein: CAISEPGAGSYEQYF

V gene: TRBV6-5
J gene: TRBJ1-2
D gene: NA
CDR3 protein: CASSYSDSSNYGYTF

V gene: TRBV6-4
J gene: TRBJ2-7
D gene: TRBD2
CDR3 protein: CASIGASGFYEQYF

V gene: TRBV5-1
J gene: TRBJ2-7
D gene: TRBD2
CDR3 protein: CASSPGGSGRRVFGEQYF

V gene: TRBV29-1
J gene: TRBJ2-7
D gene: NA
CDR3 protein: CSVVLGGRDEQYF

V gene: TRBV20-1
J gene: TRBJ2-4
D gene: TRBD1
CDR3 protein: CSASRDSRDIQYF

V gene: TRBV28
J gene: TRBJ2-5
D gene: TRBD1
CDR3 protein: CTSNSQGAKIRVPEETQYF

V gene: TRBV4-3
J gene: TRBJ1-4
D gene: NA
CDR3 protein: CASSQEGLTGLNEKLFF

V gene: TRBV27
J gene: TRBJ2-5
D gene: TRBD1
CDR3 protein: CASRTGGTETQYF

V gene: TRBV6-2/TRBV6-3
J gene: TRBJ2-1
D gene: NA
CDR3 protein: CASSWGGAHEQFF

V gene: TRBV7-2
J gene: TRBJ1-4
D gene: TRBD1
CDR3 protein: CASSLSEFRGREKLFF

V gene: TRBV5-1
J gene: TRBJ2-5
D gene: TRBD1
CDR3 protein: CASSKRDSKETQYF

V gene: TRBV30
J gene: TRBJ1-6
D gene: TRBD1
CDR3 protein: CASGWGQSSYNSPLHF

V gene: TRBV7-2
J gene: TRBJ2-7
D gene: NA
CDR3 protein: CASSLEFQGPYEQYF

V gene: TRBV4-3
J gene: TRBJ2-1
D gene: TRBD2
CDR3 protein: CASSGASGDEQFF

V gene: TRBV13
J gene: TRBJ2-2
D gene: NA
CDR3 protein: CASSPELYTGVLFF

V gene: TRBV7-9
J gene: TRBJ1-3
D gene: NA
CDR3 protein: CASSSEVRDTIYF

V gene: TRBV28
J gene: TRBJ2-7
D gene: TRBD1
CDR3 protein: CASSFGTDGVYEQYF

V gene: TRBV4-2
J gene: TRBJ2-2
D gene: NA
CDR3 protein: CASSRWGGVGVTGELFF

V gene: TRBV27
J gene: TRBJ1-1
D gene: TRBD1
CDR3 protein: CASSVQGIGSEAFF

V gene: TRBV5-4
J gene: TRBJ2-2
D gene: NA
CDR3 protein: CASSPGATNTGELFF

V gene: TRBV30
J gene: TRBJ2-1
D gene: NA
CDR3 protein: CAWQDVSSYNEQFF